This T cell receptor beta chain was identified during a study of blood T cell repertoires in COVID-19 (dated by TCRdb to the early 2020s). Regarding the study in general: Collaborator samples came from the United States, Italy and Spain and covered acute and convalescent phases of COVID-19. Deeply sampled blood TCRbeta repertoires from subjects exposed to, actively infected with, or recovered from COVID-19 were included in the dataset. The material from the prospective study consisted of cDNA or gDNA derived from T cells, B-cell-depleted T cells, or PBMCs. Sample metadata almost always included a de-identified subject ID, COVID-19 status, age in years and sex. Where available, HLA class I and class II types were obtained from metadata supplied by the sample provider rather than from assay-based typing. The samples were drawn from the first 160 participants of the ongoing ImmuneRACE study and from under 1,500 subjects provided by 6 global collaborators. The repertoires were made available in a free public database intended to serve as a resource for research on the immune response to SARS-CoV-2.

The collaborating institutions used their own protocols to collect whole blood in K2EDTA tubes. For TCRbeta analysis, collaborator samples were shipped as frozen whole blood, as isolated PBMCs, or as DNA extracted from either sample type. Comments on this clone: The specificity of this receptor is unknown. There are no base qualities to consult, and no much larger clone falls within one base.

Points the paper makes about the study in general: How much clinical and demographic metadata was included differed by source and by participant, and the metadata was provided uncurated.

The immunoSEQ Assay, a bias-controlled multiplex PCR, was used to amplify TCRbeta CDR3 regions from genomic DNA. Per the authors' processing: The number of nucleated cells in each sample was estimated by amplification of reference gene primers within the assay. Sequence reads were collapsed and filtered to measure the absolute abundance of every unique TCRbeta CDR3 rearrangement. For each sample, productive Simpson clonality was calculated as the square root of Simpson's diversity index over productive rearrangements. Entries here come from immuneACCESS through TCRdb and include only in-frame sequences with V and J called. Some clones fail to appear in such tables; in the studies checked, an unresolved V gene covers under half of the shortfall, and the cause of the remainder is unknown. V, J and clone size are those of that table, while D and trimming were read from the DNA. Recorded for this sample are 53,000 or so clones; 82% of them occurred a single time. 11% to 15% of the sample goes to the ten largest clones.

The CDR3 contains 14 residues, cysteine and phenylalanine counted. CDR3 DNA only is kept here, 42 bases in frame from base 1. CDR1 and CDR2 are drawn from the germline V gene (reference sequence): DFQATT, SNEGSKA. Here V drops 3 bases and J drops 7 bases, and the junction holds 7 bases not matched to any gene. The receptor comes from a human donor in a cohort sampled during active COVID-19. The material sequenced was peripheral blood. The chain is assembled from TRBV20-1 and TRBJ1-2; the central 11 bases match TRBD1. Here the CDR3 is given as CSASSGTGGSGYTF. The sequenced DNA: TGCAGTGCTAGTTCTGGGACAGGGGGGAGTGGCTACACCTTC.